These 15 T cell receptor beta chains were sequenced from one sample in a study of high-grade serous ovarian cancer treatment subgroups. Tumor samples were obtained before definitive surgery or chemotherapy. Clones were sequenced by immunoSEQ multiplex PCR, and TCRdb holds only the in-frame ones, with some missing. The sample consists of more than 35,000 clones, roughly three quarters of them appearing once. Sequencing used tumor tissue. Receptor source: a human donor with high-grade serous ovarian cancer.

This chain links TRBV28 with TRBJ2-1, with D maybe TRBD1 (5 bases). Germline CDR1 is MDHEN and CDR2 is SYDVKM. V lost 1 base and J lost 0, with 13 bases in between. The CDR3 is made up of 17 amino acids. Written as DNA, the CDR3 is TGTGCCAGCAGTTTATTAGGGGAAGGGATCTCCTACAATGAGCAGTTCTTC. Its translation: CASSLLGEGISYNEQFF. The full variable domain, rest sourced from reference TRBV28 and TRBJ2-1, is DVKVTQSSRYLVKRTGEKVFLECVQDMDHENMFWYRQDPGLGLRLIYFSYDVKMKEKGDIPEGYSVSREKKERFSLILESASTNQTSMYLCASSLLGEGISYNEQFFGPGTRLTVL.

The chain recombines TRBV6-1 with TRBJ1-5; unclear D gene. Germline CDR1 reads MNHNS; CDR2 reads SASEGT. V lost 6 bases, J lost 3 bases, and 15 bases lay in between. The CDR3 is made up of 15 amino acids. The CDR3 is CASSRHSAYNQPQHF. The CDR3 DNA reads TGTGCCAGCAGCAGACATTCTGCCTACAATCAGCCCCAGCATTTT.

Only a few counts were recorded for this clone. The gene calls are TRBV2 and TRBJ1-1; D might be TRBD1 (6 bases). The CDR3 extends over 14 amino acids. Germline CDR1 SNHLY, CDR2 FYNNEI. The V end was cut by 7 bases, the J end by 5 bases, with 17 bases between. DNA of the CDR3: TGTGCCAGCATATTGGGGACACACCAAACTGAAGCTTTCTTT. This gives the protein CASILGTHQTEAFF.

The V gene is TRBV28, the J gene TRBJ1-3; D unresolved. Germline V lookup: CDR1 MDHEN, CDR2 SYDVKM. CDR3 length equals 15 residues. V lost 5 bases and J lost 0, with 11 bases in between. This CDR3 reads CASSSGFYSGNTIYF. The CDR3 DNA reads as TGTGCCAGCAGTAGTGGATTCTACTCTGGAAACACCATATATTTT.

This rearrangement joins TRBV7-2 to TRBJ2-3; 7 nucleotides match TRBD1. V lost 5 bases to trimming and J lost 3 bases; unmatched junction nucleotides: 5. Looked up from germline, CDR1 is SGHTA and CDR2 is FQGNSA. The CDR3 spans 14 residues. This chain's CDR3 is CASSPWDSTDTQYF. CDR3 nucleotide sequence: TGTGCCAGCAGCCCCTGGGACAGTACAGATACGCAGTATTTT.

The V call is TRBV7-2, the J call TRBJ2-7; 13 bases fit TRBD2. The CDR3 is 16 residues long. Germline CDR1 SGHTA, CDR2 FQGNSA. With 4 bases clipped from V and 2 bases from J, the junction kept 5 bases outside the gene matches. The CDR3 loop reads CASSSSGTSGTYEQYF. The CDR3 DNA is TGTGCCAGCAGCTCCTCCGGGACTAGCGGGACCTACGAGCAGTACTTC.

J is TRBJ2-7 and V is TRBV6-5; possibly TRBD2 for D (5 bases). V lost 0 bases, J lost 7 bases, and 16 bases lay in between. Germline values: CDR1 MNHEY, CDR2 SVGAGI. This CDR3 has 15 residues. The CDR3 region has the DNA TGTGCCAGCAGTTACTCTGAGGGTCCGCGTTGTGAGCAGTACTTC. It specifies CASSYSEGPRCEQYF.

The chain uses TRBV7-2 and TRBJ2-5; D perhaps matches TRBD2 (6 bases). V gave up 5 bases and J gave up 5 bases, with 15 bases separating them. CDR1 and CDR2 (germline): SGHTA, FQGNSA. The CDR3 is made up of 14 amino acids. Written as DNA, the CDR3 is TGTGCCAGCAGCGAGGGACTGCCCCTGGAGACCCAGTACTTC. Encoded protein: CASSEGLPLETQYF. The full variable domain, its missing parts supplied by reference TRBV7-2 and TRBJ2-5, is GAGVSQSPSNKVTEKGKDVELRCDPISGHTALYWYRQSLGQGLEFLIYFQGNSAPDKSGLPSDRFSAERTGGSVSTLTIQRTQQEDSAVYLCASSEGLPLETQYFGPGTRLLVL.

J is TRBJ2-7 and V is TRBV19; no clear D. The germline CDR1 and CDR2 sequences are LNHDA and SQIVND (reference sequence). Trimming removed 6 bases at V and 6 bases at J, with 18 bases between. The CDR3 covers 14 residues. CDR3 sequence (DNA): TGTGCCAGTAGAACCGGGTCCCTGGGTAGCGAGCAGTACTTC. It encodes CASRTGSLGSEQYF. Together with reference TRBV19 and TRBJ2-7, the CDR3 gives the full variable domain: DGGITQSPKYLFRKEGQNVTLSCEQNLNHDAMYWYRQDPGQGLRLIYYSQIVNDFQKGDIAEGYSVSREKKESFPLTVTSAQKNPTAFYLCASRTGSLGSEQYFGPGTRLTVT.

This clone appeared a single time. This chain joins TRBV7-3 and TRBJ2-5, with TRBD1 as a possible D gene (5 bases). The V gene's germline CDR1 is SGHTA and CDR2 FQGTGA. V shed 1 base and J shed 3 bases, with 9 bases lying between them. This CDR3 has 14 amino acids. The CDR3 DNA sequence: TGTGCCAGCAGCTTAAAGGGCAGGGAAGAGACCCAGTACTTC. This encodes CASSLKGREETQYF.

The rearrangement uses TRBV9 and TRBJ2-1; D unclear. The CDR3 is made up of 13 amino acids. Germline lookup yields CDR1 SGDLS and CDR2 YYNGEE. V lost 1 base and J 7 bases, leaving 9 bases between the germline ends. The DNA for the CDR3 is TGTGCCAGCAGCGTATCGACCAGGAATGAGCAGTTCTTC. Translation: CASSVSTRNEQFF.

The V gene is TRBV7-2, the J gene TRBJ2-2; no reliable D call. Germline V lookup: CDR1 SGHTA, CDR2 FQGNSA. The CDR3 totals 15 residues. Trimming took 3 bases from V and 7 from J, leaving 15 bases between them. The CDR3 is CASSFALPAGGELFF. As DNA, the CDR3 is TGTGCCAGCAGCTTCGCTCTACCCGCAGGCGGGGAGCTGTTTTTT.

This chain joins TRBV19 and TRBJ2-5, with D possibly TRBD1 on 6 matching bases. The CDR3 loop spans 13 amino acids. V dropped 4 bases and J dropped 3 bases, with 9 bases sitting between them. CDR1 and CDR2 from the germline V gene are LNHDA and SQIVND (reference sequence). Here the CDR3 DNA reads TGTGCCAGTAGTACGCACAGGGAAGAGACCCAGTACTTC. Translating gives CASSTHREETQYF.

The V and J genes are TRBV7-2 and TRBJ2-4; TRBD1 matches at 10 bases. The CDR3 runs 16 residues. The V segment lost 3 bases and the J segment 8 bases; nucleotides outside the gene matches: 10. Looked up from germline, CDR1 is SGHTA and CDR2 is FQGNSA. The CDR3 bases are TGTGCCAGCAGCTTCGTCACCGGGACAGGGGTGGACATTCAGTACTTC. Translation gives CASSFVTGTGVDIQYF. The complete variable domain, with remaining parts taken from reference TRBV7-2 and TRBJ2-4, reads GAGVSQSPSNKVTEKGKDVELRCDPISGHTALYWYRQSLGQGLEFLIYFQGNSAPDKSGLPSDRFSAERTGGSVSTLTIQRTQQEDSAVYLCASSFVTGTGVDIQYFGAGTRLSVL.

This chain uses TRBV28 with TRBJ1-2; 10 bases map to TRBD1. The CDR3 has 14 residues. Germline CDR1 and CDR2: MDHEN and SYDVKM. V shed 6 bases, J shed 4 bases, and the junction held 5 bases outside the gene matches. The CDR3 reads CASSLGDRGYGYTF. CDR3 in DNA: TGTGCCAGCAGCTTGGGGGACAGGGGCTATGGCTACACCTTC.